These 2 T cell receptor beta chains share one sample of origin, sequenced in a study of T cell responses to AZD1222 COVID-19 vaccine. Libraries were prepared by immunoSEQ multiplex PCR; TCRdb keeps only in-frame clonotypes and omits some of them. This repertoire shows approximately 180,000 clones, about 91% found once; its top ten account for 7.5% to 9.5%. Here the sequenced sample was peripheral blood, taken on day 0 of AZD1222 vaccination. All receptors derive from an adult in good health.

The gene calls are TRBV10-2 and TRBJ1-1; 11 bases agree with TRBD1. The junction had 10 bases not matched to a gene; V was cut back by 6 bases and J by 1 base. This CDR3 contains 17 residues. Germline V lookup: CDR1 WSHSY, CDR2 SAAADI. The CDR3 protein is CASRAGTGGVKNTEAFF. DNA for the CDR3: TGCGCCAGCAGGGCAGGGACAGGGGGGGTTAAGAACACTGAAGCTTTCTTT.

The genes are TRBV21-1 and TRBJ2-1. TRBV21-1 is a listed pseudogene. The CDR3 runs to 21 residues. Written as DNA, the CDR3 is TGTGCCAGCAGCAACTTGTGTCCCAGGGGAGGTCTTACCCACACATACAATGAGCAGTTCTTC. This sequence encodes CASSNLCPRGGLTHTYNEQFF.